The present T cell receptor beta chain was sequenced within a study of blood T cell repertoires in COVID-19. Study-level background: There were acute and convalescent COVID-19 samples, and they came from the United States, Italy and Spain. Sources were T cells, B-cell-depleted T cells, or PBMCs; the material itself was cDNA or gDNA.

Germline loops: CDR1 LNHDA, CDR2 SQIVND (reference sequence). V lost 5 bases, J lost 1 base, and 8 bases stayed unmatched. The CDR3 length is 16 residues. Authors' data handling: It was from reference gene primer amplification that nucleated cell counts were estimated. Profiling relied on immunoSEQ multiplex PCR, and the TCRdb table lists in-frame clones only, not all of them. The V and J calls and clone size come from that table; D and trimming were worked out from the DNA. The sample contains 200,000 to 250,000 clones, about 87% of which appear only once. This receptor was identified in a man aged 65-85 years with acute or convalescent COVID-19. The V and J genes are TRBV19 and TRBJ2-7, with 10 bases identical to TRBD2. Sequences were obtained from peripheral blood. CDR3 sequence reads: CASSPTQTSGSYEQYF. The CDR3, as DNA: TGTGCCAGTAGTCCAACCCAGACTAGCGGGTCCTACGAGCAGTACTTC.